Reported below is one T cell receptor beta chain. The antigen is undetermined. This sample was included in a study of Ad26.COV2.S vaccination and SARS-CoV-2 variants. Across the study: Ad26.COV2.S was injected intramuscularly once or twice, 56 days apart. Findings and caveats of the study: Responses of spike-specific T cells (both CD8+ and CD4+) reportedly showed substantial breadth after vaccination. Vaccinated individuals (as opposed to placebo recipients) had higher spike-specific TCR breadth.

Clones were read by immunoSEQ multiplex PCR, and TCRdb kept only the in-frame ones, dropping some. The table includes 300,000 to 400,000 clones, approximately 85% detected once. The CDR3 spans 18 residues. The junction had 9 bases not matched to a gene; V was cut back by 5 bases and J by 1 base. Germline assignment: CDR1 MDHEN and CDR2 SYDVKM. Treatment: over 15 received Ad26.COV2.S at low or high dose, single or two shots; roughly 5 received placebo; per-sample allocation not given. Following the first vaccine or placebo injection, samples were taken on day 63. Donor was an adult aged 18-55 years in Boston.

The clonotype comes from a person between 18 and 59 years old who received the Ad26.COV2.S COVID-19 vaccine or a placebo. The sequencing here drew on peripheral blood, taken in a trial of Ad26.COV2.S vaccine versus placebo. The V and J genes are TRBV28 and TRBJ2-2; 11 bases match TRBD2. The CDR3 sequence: CASSAGLAATKNTGELFF. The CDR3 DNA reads TGTGCCAGCAGTGCGGGACTAGCGGCCACTAAGAACACCGGGGAGCTGTTTTTT.